This T cell receptor (beta chain) was recorded in a study of blood T cell repertoires in COVID-19. Background on the study: Italy, Spain and the United States were the sources of the convalescent and acute COVID-19 samples.

TCRdb's table, derived via immunoSEQ multiplex PCR, lists solely in-frame clones and lacks some. The repertoire consists of around 100,000 clones, with 85% to 90% occurring once and the leading ten covering roughly 32%. The CDR3 consists of 14 residues. Between the trimmed V and J ends, which lost 5 bases and 2 bases, there was a span of 11 bases. Per germline, CDR1 KGHSH and CDR2 LQKENI. Material for sequencing was peripheral blood. V usage is TRBV18 and J usage is TRBJ2-3; D gene uncertain. The TCR originated in a woman over 75 with acute or convalescent COVID-19. CDR3 sequence (DNA): TGTGCCAGCTCAGAACGGTGGGCCACAGATACGCAGTATTTT. It yields the protein CASSERWATDTQYF.